The source of this TCR beta chain is a study of blood T cells in healthy people across ages. Study-wide background: Capture by template switching was about one barcoded beta molecule per two T cells. Findings and limits, study-wide: Diversity estimates from one million T cells were considered underestimates.

Together with a sample-barcoded 5' primer, a J-beta primer mix was included in a second PCR lasting roughly 6 to 12 cycles. TCRdb itself ran the 5' RACE reads through MiXCR, one entry per CDR3 protein. The table includes about 900,000 distinct CDR3 sequences, 62% detected once. Isolation of PBMCs gave at least 6.5 million cells per sample. Extraction yielded at least 5 micrograms of total RNA per sample. Details on this clonotype: Its antigen is as yet unknown.

This receptor was identified in a young man in good health. Sequencing input: blood.

CDR3 bases: TGTGCCAGCAGCTCTGGTACCACCGGGGGCACAGATACGCAGTATTTT. It specifies CASSSGTTGGTDTQYF. This chain links TRBV7-2 with TRBJ2-3, with a weak D call TRBD2 (5 bases). The CDR3 loop spans 16 amino acids. Germline CDR1 is SGHTA and CDR2 is FQGNSA. V was pared by 4 bases and J by 1 base, with 15 bases between.